This TCR beta chain was recorded in a study of control samples from healthy donors and cancer patients. Data came from immunoSEQ multiplex PCR; TCRdb stores just in-frame clones and leaves some out. This sample has about 170,000 clones; roughly 94% occur once, and the top ten carry 1.1% to 1.5%. The specimen was blood. This receptor was taken from a woman between 18 and 30 years old in good health.

The CDR3 is CAPPYHPPGSPLHF. The CDR3 region has the DNA TGTGCCCCCCCCTACCATCCCCCCGGTTCACCCCTCCACTTT. This chain joins TRBV28 and TRBJ1-6; unclear D gene. CDR3 size: 14 residues. Trimming stripped 11 bases from V and 9 bases from J, with 20 bases between. Per germline, CDR1 MDHEN and CDR2 SYDVKM. The variable domain in full, completed from reference TRBV28 and TRBJ1-6, reads DVKVTQSSRYLVKRTGEKVFLECVQDMDHENMFWYRQDPGLGLRLIYFSYDVKMKEKGDIPEGYSVSREKKERFSLILESASTNQTSMYLCAPPYHPPGSPLHFGNGTRLTVT.